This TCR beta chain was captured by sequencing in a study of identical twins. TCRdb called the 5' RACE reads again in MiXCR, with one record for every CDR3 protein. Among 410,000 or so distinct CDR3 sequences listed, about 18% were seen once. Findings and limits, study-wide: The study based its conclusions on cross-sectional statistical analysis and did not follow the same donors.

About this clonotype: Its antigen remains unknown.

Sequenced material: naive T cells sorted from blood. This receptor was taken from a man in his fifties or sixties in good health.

The CDR3 here is CASSLWGARGTDTQYF. As DNA, the CDR3 is TGTGCCAGCAGTTTATGGGGTGCCAGGGGTACAGATACGCAGTATTTT. The chain is built from TRBV12-3 or TRBV12-4 and TRBJ2-3, with D perhaps matching TRBD1 (6 bases). The V end was cut by 2 bases, the J end by 3 bases, with 15 bases between. This CDR3 contains 16 residues.